This paragraph covers one TCR beta chain sequence. Its antigen is unknown. The sample holds no much larger clone one base away, and base qualities are not on file. The data were taken from a study of blood T cell repertoires in COVID-19 (dated by TCRdb to about 2020). With respect to the entire study: Samples covering the acute and convalescent phases of COVID-19 were provided by collaborators in the United States, Italy and Spain. The dataset comprised deeply sampled blood TCRbeta repertoires from subjects exposed to, actively infected with, or recovered from COVID-19. The prospective study material was composed of cDNA or gDNA derived from T cells, B-cell-depleted T cells, or PBMCs. Samples came from the ongoing ImmuneRACE study (first 160 participants) plus 1,254 subjects from 6 global collaborators. The repertoires were made available in a free public database intended to serve as a resource for research on the immune response to SARS-CoV-2. The sample metadata nearly always contained a de-identified subject ID, COVID-19 status, age in years and sex. Where available, HLA class I and class II types were taken from metadata supplied by the sample provider and were not determined by assay-based typing. General study outcomes and caveats: How much clinical and demographic metadata was included differed by source and by participant, and the metadata was provided uncurated.

Whole blood was collected in K2EDTA tubes by collaborating institutions according to the institutions' own protocols. For TCRbeta analysis, collaborator samples were shipped as frozen whole blood, as isolated PBMCs, or as DNA extracted from either sample type. TCRbeta CDR3 regions were amplified from genomic DNA by means of the immunoSEQ Assay, a bias-controlled multiplex PCR. On the authors' methods: The number of nucleated cells in each sample was estimated from the amplification of reference gene primers within the assay. To quantify the absolute abundance of each unique TCRbeta CDR3 rearrangement, sequence reads were collapsed and filtered. Productive Simpson clonality was computed per sample as the square root of Simpson's diversity index over productive rearrangements. TCRdb holds this immuneACCESS table with in-frame rearrangements only. Some clones are missing; in checked studies, unresolved V genes explain under half, and the rest has no known cause. The V and J calls and clone size were taken over from that table, and D and trimming were inferred from the DNA. The sample table lists over 120,000 clones, 65% to 85% of them with a count of one. The top ten hold about 2% of the sample.

Including the terminal cysteine and phenylalanine, the CDR3 comprises 15 residues. Only the CDR3 portion is preserved as DNA: 45 bases, with reading frame beginning at the first base. Looking up the germline V gene (reference sequence) yields CDR1 LNHNV and CDR2 YYDKDF. Trimming costs V 3 bases and J 6 bases, and their ends lie 15 bases apart. The chain was built from TRBV15 and TRBJ2-1, and perhaps TRBD1 as D gene, on 6 matching bases. The specimen sequenced was peripheral blood. This TCR was sampled from an older woman with acute or convalescent COVID-19. The CDR3 amino acid sequence is: CATSRTGLPRNEQFF. The nucleotide sequence reads TGTGCCACCAGCAGGACAGGACTCCCCCGCAATGAGCAGTTCTTC. The entire variable domain, with the stretches around the CDR3 drawn from the reference TRBV15 and TRBJ2-1 proteins, is DAMVIQNPRYQVTQFGKPVTLSCSQTLNHNVMYWYQQKSSQAPKLLFHYYDKDFNNEADTPDNFQSRRPNTSFCFLDIRSPGLGDTAMYLCATSRTGLPRNEQFFGPGTRLTVL.